This entry lists 17 T cell receptor beta chains sequenced from one sample in a study of blood T cells in healthy people across ages. Through a sample-barcoded 5' primer and a J-beta primer mix, a second PCR was run for roughly 6 to 12 cycles. MiXCR was run by TCRdb on the 5' RACE reads, yielding one entry per CDR3 protein. The profile shows about 750,000 distinct CDR3 sequences, less than 70% of them singletons. Sequenced input: blood. All receptors come from a man aged 80 or over in good health.

V usage is TRBV4-1 and J usage is TRBJ1-4, with D possibly being TRBD1 (6 bases). V lost 0 bases to trimming and J lost 8 bases, with 16 bases between them. This CDR3 has 16 amino acids. CDR1 is MGHRA, CDR2 YSYEKL, per germline. DNA for the CDR3: TGCGCCAGCAGCCAAGATAGAGGCAGGGGAGAAGAAAAACTGTTTTTT. Translation gives CASSQDRGRGEEKLFF.

The chain uses TRBV6-1 and TRBJ1-2, with D perhaps TRBD1 (5 bases). Germline-derived CDR1 and CDR2 are MNHNS and SASEGT. The V end lost 6 bases, the J end lost 4 bases, and 18 bases lay between the germline ends. This CDR3 contains 15 residues. This chain's CDR3 is CASSVTGLLSYGYTF. For the CDR3, the DNA is TGTGCCAGCAGCGTTACGGGACTCCTGTCCTATGGCTACACCTTC.

This clonotype has more than one count but fewer than ten. The chain joins TRBV9 to TRBJ2-5; TRBD1 matches at 9 bases. V dropped 1 base and J dropped 5; count of bases not matched to a gene: 6. Germline V lookup: CDR1 SGDLS, CDR2 YYNGEE. This CDR3 is built from 15 residues. This chain's CDR3 is CASSVIGTGIETQYF. CDR3 nucleotide sequence: TGTGCCAGCAGCGTAATCGGGACAGGGATTGAGACCCAGTACTTC.

The V call is TRBV2, the J call TRBJ1-2; D unclear. This CDR3 spans 15 amino acids. V lost 0 bases and J 4 bases, leaving 12 bases between the germline ends. In germline, CDR1 is SNHLY, CDR2 FYNNEI. The CDR3 is CASSEAETAIYGYTF. The CDR3 DNA reads TGTGCCAGCAGTGAAGCTGAGACGGCCATCTATGGCTACACCTTC.

In this sample, this clonotype turned up many times. V and J are TRBV29-1 and TRBJ1-2, with D unresolved. The germline V and J ends were trimmed by 1 base and 7 bases, with 1 base remaining between them. This CDR3 has 9 residues. CDR1 is SQVTM and CDR2 is ANQGSEA in the germline V gene. The CDR3 spells CSVEGGYTF. The CDR3 DNA is TGCAGCGTTGAAGGTGGCTACACCTTC. Full variable domain (rest looked up from reference TRBV29-1 and TRBJ1-2): SAVISQKPSRDICQRGTSLTIQCQVDSQVTMMFWYRQQPGQSLTLIATANQGSEATYESGFVIDKFPISRPNLTFSTLTVSNMSPEDSSIYLCSVEGGYTFGSGTRLTVV.

The chain recombines TRBV20-1 with TRBJ2-1; 12 nucleotides line up with TRBD2. This CDR3 comprises 16 residues. V gave up 3 bases and J gave up 6 bases; unmatched junction bases: 9. Per the germline V gene, CDR1 is DFQATT and CDR2 is SNEGSKA (reference sequence). In nucleotides, the CDR3 is TGCAGTGCTAGCGGATGGCTAGCGGGAGGGGGCAATGAGCAGTTCTTC. Translated, it gives CSASGWLAGGGNEQFF.

This clonotype has more than one count but fewer than ten. The chain couples TRBV7-2 to TRBJ2-3; no definite D call. Trimming took 4 bases from V and 4 from J, leaving 12 bases between them. CDR3 length equals 14 residues. In germline, CDR1 is SGHTA, CDR2 FQGNSA. The CDR3: CASSSDISSDTQYF. For the CDR3, the DNA is TGTGCCAGCAGCTCCGATATAAGTTCAGATACGCAGTATTTT.

The genes are TRBV29-1 and TRBJ2-1; tentatively, D is TRBD2 (5 bases). The DNA end favors TRBJ2-7, so the J call may be wrong. The CDR3 loop spans 13 amino acids. The germline V gene encodes CDR1 SQVTM and CDR2 ANQGSEA. CDR3 DNA sequence: TGCAGCGTTGAGGGCGTTGAGCGGTCTGAGCAGTACTTC. Protein sequence: CSVEGVERSEQYF.

The chain recombines TRBV5-1 with TRBJ2-5; a weak D match, TRBD1 (5 bases). Trimming removed 7 bases at V and 4 bases at J, with 14 bases between. The CDR3 has 13 residues. CDR1 SGHRS and CDR2 YFSETQ come from the germline V gene. For the CDR3, the DNA is TGCGCCAGCCGGAGAATTAGGGGAGAGACCCAGTACTTC. Protein: CASRRIRGETQYF. Full variable domain (missing parts from reference TRBV5-1 and TRBJ2-5): KAGVTQTPRYLIKTRGQQVTLSCSPISGHRSVSWYQQTPGQGLQFLFEYFSETQRNKGNFPGRFSGRQFSNSRSEMNVSTLELGDSALYLCASRRIRGETQYFGPGTRLLVL.

In its sample, this clonotype was seen a few times. The V gene is TRBV14, the J gene TRBJ1-1, with a tentative D call TRBD1 (6 bases). Germline assignment: CDR1 SGHDN and CDR2 FVKESK. CDR3 length equals 17 residues. Trimming shortened V by 2 bases and J by 0 bases, and 16 bases separated the two germline ends. The CDR3 loop reads CASSQPRGGGVNTEAFF. The CDR3 DNA sequence: TGTGCCAGCAGCCAACCTCGGGGGGGCGGCGTGAACACTGAAGCTTTCTTT. Combining the CDR3 with reference TRBV14 and TRBJ1-1 gives the whole variable domain EAGVTQFPSHSVIEKGQTVTLRCDPISGHDNLYWYRRVMGKEIKFLLHFVKESKQDESGMPNNRFLAERTGGTYSTLKVQPAELEDSGVYFCASSQPRGGGVNTEAFFGQGTRLTVV.

The J gene is TRBJ1-1, the V gene TRBV7-9, with TRBD1 as a possible D gene (6 bases). CDR3 size: 14 residues. V was trimmed by 1 base and J by 3 bases, leaving 9 bases between them. In germline, CDR1 is SEHNR, CDR2 FQNEAQ (reference sequence). Here the CDR3 reads CASSLGGAHTEAFF. The CDR3 DNA is TGTGCCAGCAGCTTAGGGGGGGCACACACTGAAGCTTTCTTT.

This clonotype was seen many times. This chain links TRBV29-1 with TRBJ2-1, with TRBD2 as a possible D gene (6 bases). V was pared by 8 bases and J by 1 base, with 15 bases between. The CDR3 extends over 14 amino acids. CDR1 and CDR2 (germline): SQVTM, ANQGSEA. The CDR3 protein is CSYYGGESYNEQFF. The CDR3, as DNA: TGCAGCTATTATGGCGGGGAGTCCTACAATGAGCAGTTCTTC.

This chain joins TRBV12-3 or TRBV12-4 and TRBJ1-1; 8 bases line up with TRBD1. The CDR3 spans 14 residues. The ends lost 5 bases at V and 6 bases at J; junction bases unmatched: 8. The CDR3 spells CASSVSTGGPEAFF. CDR3 in DNA: TGTGCCAGCAGTGTGAGTACAGGGGGACCTGAAGCTTTCTTT.

This clonotype was seen just once. The chain recombines TRBV5-1 with TRBJ2-3, with a possible D match to TRBD2 (5 bases). Germline assignment: CDR1 SGHRS and CDR2 YFSETQ. V was cut by 4 bases and J by 3 bases, with 12 bases left in between. The CDR3 consists of 14 residues. The CDR3 DNA sequence: TGCGCCAGCAGCACGGAGGCCACTACAGATACGCAGTATTTT. This encodes CASSTEATTDTQYF. The full variable domain, rest sourced from reference TRBV5-1 and TRBJ2-3, is KAGVTQTPRYLIKTRGQQVTLSCSPISGHRSVSWYQQTPGQGLQFLFEYFSETQRNKGNFPGRFSGRQFSNSRSEMNVSTLELGDSALYLCASSTEATTDTQYFGPGTRLTVL.

This chain connects TRBV5-5 to TRBJ2-4; D is ambiguous. CDR1 and CDR2 (germline): SGHKS, YYEKEE (reference sequence). V was trimmed by 1 base and J by 0 bases, leaving 17 bases between them. The CDR3 consists of 18 residues. The CDR3 nucleotides are TGTGCCAGCAGCTTGAGAGCCGATCCTAGGGTAGCCAAAAACATTCAGTACTTC. The encoded protein is CASSLRADPRVAKNIQYF.

About this clonotype itself: Germline is not matched at one junction end, which may reflect a read error. The chain employs TRBV6-6 and TRBJ2-3; D tentatively reads TRBD1 or TRBD2 (5 bases each). This CDR3 has 15 amino acids. Germline V gene sequence: CDR1 MNHNY, CDR2 SVGAGI (reference sequence). CDR3 coding DNA: TGTGCCAGCAGTAACTCGGGACGGGTTTCAGATACGCAGTATTTT. Amino acids: CASSNSGRVSDTQYF.

V usage is TRBV4-3 and J usage is TRBJ1-4, with D possibly TRBD1 on 6 matching bases. V was pared by 4 bases and J by 4 bases, with 13 bases between. This CDR3 contains 15 residues. CDR1 is LGHNA, CDR2 YSLEER, per germline. For the CDR3, the DNA is TGCGCCAGCAGCCGGCTGACAGGCAATAATGAAAAACTGTTTTTT. Translated: CASSRLTGNNEKLFF.